In its sample, the clone carrying this T cell receptor beta chain was seen a few times. Individual cDNA molecules in this library carried unique molecular identifiers. Original processing methods: Sample TCR counts, which ranged from about 20,000 to 750,000, had a median of 95,638. TCRdb recomputed calls from the RACE reads with MiXCR, one row per CDR3 protein. Here the V and J calls rest on TCRdb's processing, not on the authors' analysis. This table has around 92,000 distinct CDR3 sequences, 9.5% to 14% appearing once. The data originate from a study of human T cells and chemical hapten exposure. The CDR3 sequence is 13 residues long. CDR1 is SGDLS, CDR2 YYNGEE, per germline. The ends were cut back, 3 bases at V and 6 bases at J, with 12 bases in the middle. The time point was: pre-sensitization, week 0. Treatment here: therapeutic diphenylcyclopropenone sensitization with weekly scalp DPC.

The receptor's source is a woman aged 60 to 75 with alopecia areata. Some clones in this sample may be carry-over from other donors' samples. V gene TRBV9 combines with J gene TRBJ2-5; no definite D call. The source material was whole blood, sampled in connection with sensitization to the hapten diphenylcyclopropenone (DPC). CDR3 bases: TGTGCCAGCAGCGGATACAGTGGTCAGACCCAGTACTTC. This codes for CASSGYSGQTQYF.